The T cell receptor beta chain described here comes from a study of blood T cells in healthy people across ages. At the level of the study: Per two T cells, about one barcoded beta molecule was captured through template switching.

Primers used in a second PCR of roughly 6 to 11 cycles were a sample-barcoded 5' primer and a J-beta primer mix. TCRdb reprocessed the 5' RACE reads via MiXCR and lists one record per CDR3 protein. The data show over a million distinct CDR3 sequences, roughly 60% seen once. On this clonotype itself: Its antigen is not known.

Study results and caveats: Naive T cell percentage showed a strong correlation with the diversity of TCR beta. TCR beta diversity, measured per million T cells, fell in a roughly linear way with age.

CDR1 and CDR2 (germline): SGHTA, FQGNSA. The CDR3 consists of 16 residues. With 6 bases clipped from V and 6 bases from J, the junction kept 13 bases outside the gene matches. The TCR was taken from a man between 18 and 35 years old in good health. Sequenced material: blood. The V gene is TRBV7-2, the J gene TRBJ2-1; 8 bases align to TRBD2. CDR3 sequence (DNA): TGTGCCAGCAGACTACGGGGACTAGGCTTCGGCAATGAGCAGTTCTTC. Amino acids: CASRLRGLGFGNEQFF.